The clone carrying this TCR beta chain was detected only once. Its target is unknown. This record belongs to a study of cytomegalovirus exposure and HLA in healthy donors. The wider study: A previous analysis identified 95 million to 120 million unique TCR beta sequences derived from some 170 million T cells.

13 Jbeta primers and 60 Vbeta primers were used for the PCR. Source study methods: An analysis that came later counted 80 million or so unique TCR beta chains, approximately 9.9 million shared. Profiled with immunoSEQ multiplex PCR; TCRdb holds only in-frame clones, not every one. That table supplies the V and J calls and clone size; D and trimming were determined from the DNA. The repertoire holds around 190,000 clones, with around 75% as singletons. Study-wide results and caveats: When analyzed later, a missense DCLRE1C variant was found to be linked to TCR beta V- and J-gene trimming. Most of the TCR beta V segments (in an earlier analysis) were productive either about 87% or about 30% of the time.

Specimen: PBMCs. The TCR sequence derives from a woman in her twenties or thirties in good health and CMV-seropositive.

CDR3 nucleotide sequence: TGTGCCAGCAGTGAAAGGGAGACGGCTCTACGCTACACCTTC. It encodes CASSERETALRYTF. This sequence joins TRBV25-1 and TRBJ1-2; no definite D call. This CDR3 has 14 amino acids. Trimming removed 2 bases from V and 9 bases from J, with 16 bases in between. Germline V gene sequence: CDR1 MGHDK, CDR2 SYGVNS.